These 21 T cell receptor beta chains originate from one sample sequenced in a study of blood T cell repertoires in COVID-19 (dated by TCRdb to about 2020). The library was obtained by the immunoSEQ multiplex PCR assay. The table comes from immuneACCESS by way of TCRdb, which keeps in-frame sequences with V and J called. Part of the clones is missing from these tables; in studies checked, under half for an unresolved V gene and the rest for unknown reasons. This sample has 250,000 to 300,000 clones in its table, and 90% of those were observed once. Approximately 3.3% of the sample is held by the ten biggest clonotypes. Sequencing was done on a sample of peripheral blood. Source of these receptors: a woman in her thirties or forties with acute or convalescent COVID-19.

DNA of the CDR3: TGTGCCAGCAGCCCACCTCGGGGCACAGATACGCAGTATTTT. Amino acid sequence: CASSPPRGTDTQYF. The J gene is TRBJ2-3, the V gene TRBV27; D ambiguous. V was shortened by 6 bases and J by 1 base, with 11 bases between the two germline ends. This CDR3 has 14 amino acids. The germline CDR1 and CDR2 sequences are MNHEY and SMNVEV (reference sequence).

The chain carries TRBV27 and TRBJ1-1; D ambiguous. Germline values: CDR1 MNHEY, CDR2 SMNVEV (reference sequence). V was clipped by 4 bases and J by 2 bases, with 8 bases between them. This CDR3 comprises 13 residues. CDR3 nucleotides: TGTGCCAGCAGTTCCCCGAGAAACACTGAAGCTTTCTTT. Translating it yields CASSSPRNTEAFF.

CDR3 region: CASSKRTGPRHF. CDR3 coding DNA: TGTGCCAGCAGCAAAAGGACAGGCCCGAGGCATTTT. The V and J genes are TRBV12-3 or TRBV12-4 and TRBJ1-5; 7 nucleotides match TRBD1. This CDR3 region has 12 residues. V lost 6 bases to trimming and J lost 15 bases; unmatched junction nucleotides: 11.

The rearrangement links TRBV4-2 to TRBJ2-1; TRBD2 matches at 10 bases. J was trimmed by 8 bases and V by 1 base; bases with no gene match: 5. The CDR3 has 15 amino acids. The germline V gene has CDR1 LGHNA and CDR2 YNFKEQ. CDR3 amino acids: CASSQANSGGDEQFF. The DNA for the CDR3 is TGTGCCAGCAGCCAAGCCAACAGCGGGGGGGATGAGCAGTTCTTC.

The count of this clone is one. This sequence joins TRBV11-2 and TRBJ1-6, with TRBD1 matching 7 bases. V lost 5 bases and J lost 7; bases outside the gene matches: 11. The V gene's germline CDR1 is SGHAT and CDR2 FQNNGV. The CDR3 has 16 amino acids. In nucleotides, the CDR3 is TGTGCCAGCAGCCCGCGACCCGGGACAGAGAATTCACCCCTCCACTTT. As protein: CASSPRPGTENSPLHF. Full variable domain (rest looked up from reference TRBV11-2 and TRBJ1-6): EAGVAQSPRYKIIEKRQSVAFWCNPISGHATLYWYQQILGQGPKLLIQFQNNGVVDDSQLPKDRFSAERLKGVDSTLKIQPAKLEDSAVYLCASSPRPGTENSPLHFGNGTRLTVT.

The rearrangement joins TRBV27 to TRBJ1-5; D may be TRBD1 (6 bases). CDR3 length: 14 residues. V gave up 8 bases and J gave up 6 bases, with 17 bases separating them. Germline assignment: CDR1 MNHEY and CDR2 SMNVEV (reference sequence). The CDR3 DNA sequence: TGTGCCAGCTCTTCTAGGGGGGAGGGTCAGCCCCAGCATTTT. Translating gives CASSSRGEGQPQHF.

The chain combines TRBV9 with TRBJ2-3; 11 bases are a match to TRBD2. CDR1 is SGDLS, CDR2 YYNGEE, per germline. CDR3 length: 15 amino acids. The trim removed 4 bases at V and 4 bases at J, leaving 5 bases unmatched. CDR3 nucleotide sequence: TGTGCCAGCAGCAGGGTAGCGGGGGGGCCAGATACGCAGTATTTT. Protein sequence: CASSRVAGGPDTQYF.

The CDR3 is CATSCDPGQPNEKLFF. The CDR3 DNA is TGTGCCACCAGTTGCGATCCGGGACAGCCTAATGAAAAACTGTTTTTT. The V gene is TRBV24-1, the J gene TRBJ1-4; 7 bases are shared with TRBD1. This CDR3 has 16 amino acids. J gave up 3 bases and V 6 bases, and 9 bases lay outside the gene matches. CDR1 is KGHDR and CDR2 is SFDVKD in the germline V gene.

This sequence joins TRBV27 and TRBJ1-2; weak D call: TRBD1 (5 bases). The CDR3 is 14 residues long. CDR1 MNHEY and CDR2 SMNVEV come from the germline V gene (reference sequence). The V gene lost 5 bases and the J gene lost 4 bases, with 14 bases spanning the gap. The chain's CDR3 is CASSTAGQRYGYTF. CDR3 DNA: TGTGCCAGCAGTACGGCAGGACAACGCTATGGCTACACCTTC.

Details on this clone: Other DNA sequences of this sample code for an identical CDR3. V is TRBV2 and J is TRBJ2-5, with TRBD1 matching over 7 bases. The CDR3 is made up of 13 amino acids. Unmatched junction bases numbered 0, after V lost 4 bases and J lost 1 base. Germline V CDR1 and CDR2: SNHLY, FYNNEI. The CDR3 DNA sequence: TGTGCCAGCAGTGGGGACAGCCAAGAGACCCAGTACTTC. It codes for CASSGDSQETQYF.

This clone was seen repeatedly, ten times or more. The chain combines TRBV9 with TRBJ2-5; 13 positions agree with TRBD2. V lost 4 bases, J lost 3 bases, and 3 bases stayed unmatched. CDR1 is SGDLS and CDR2 is YYNGEE in the germline V gene. The CDR3 runs to 15 residues. The CDR3 DNA reads as TGTGCCAGCAGCACGGGGACTAGCGGGAAAGAGACCCAGTACTTC. As protein: CASSTGTSGKETQYF.

This clone was seen a single time. The genes are TRBV10-3 and TRBJ2-2, with a tentative D call TRBD1 (6 bases). This CDR3 is 14 amino acids long. Trimming removed 6 bases from V and 1 base from J, with 9 bases in between. Germline CDR1 ENHRY, CDR2 SYGVKD. CDR3 amino acids: CAIRKGQNTGELFF. CDR3 DNA sequence: TGTGCCATCAGAAAGGGACAGAACACCGGGGAGCTGTTTTTT.

As regards this clone: The same CDR3 arises from other DNA sequences in this sample as well. CDR3 nucleotides: TGTGCCAGTGGACAAAACTATGGCTACACCTTC. It translates to CASGQNYGYTF. This chain links TRBV19 with TRBJ1-2, with D possibly TRBD1 on 5 matching bases. CDR3 length: 11 residues. V lost 8 bases, J lost 2 bases, and 6 bases lay in between. Germline CDR1 reads LNHDA; CDR2 reads SQIVND (reference sequence).

J is TRBJ1-4 and V is TRBV9, with 7 bases matching TRBD1. This CDR3 spans 14 amino acids. In germline, CDR1 is SGDLS, CDR2 YYNGEE. The trim removed 4 bases at V and 5 bases at J, leaving 5 bases unmatched. CDR3 region: CASSSGQVNEKLFF. DNA for the CDR3: TGTGCCAGCAGCTCCGGACAGGTGAATGAAAAACTGTTTTTT. The complete variable domain, with remaining parts taken from reference TRBV9 and TRBJ1-4, reads DSGVTQTPKHLITATGQRVTLRCSPRSGDLSVYWYQQSLDQGLQFLIQYYNGEERAKGNILERFSAQQFPDLHSELNLSSLELGDSALYFCASSSGQVNEKLFFGSGTQLSVL.

This sequence joins TRBV2 and TRBJ1-2; unclear D gene. The CDR3 totals 13 residues. V shed 0 bases and J shed 4 bases, with 6 bases lying between them. The germline V gene has CDR1 SNHLY and CDR2 FYNNEI. The DNA for the CDR3 is TGTGCCAGCAGTGAAGCCTCACTCTATGGCTACACCTTC. Translated: CASSEASLYGYTF.

This chain joins TRBV11-1 and TRBJ2-2; D is possibly TRBD1 (6 bases). The germline CDR1 and CDR2 sequences are SGHAT and FQDESV (reference sequence). Between the trimmed V and J ends, which lost 5 bases and 4 bases, there was a span of 14 bases. The CDR3 runs to 15 residues. The CDR3 nucleotides read TGTGCCAGCAGCCACAGGGTCCGGGGCACCGGGGAGCTGTTTTTT. Protein: CASSHRVRGTGELFF.

The V and J genes are TRBV6-5 and TRBJ2-3, with TRBD1 as a possible D gene (6 bases). Trimming removed 5 bases from V and 0 bases from J, with 12 bases in between. The CDR3 covers 15 residues. The germline V gene has CDR1 MNHEY and CDR2 SVGAGI. The CDR3 region has the DNA TGTGCCAGCAGTCAGACAGGAACGAGCACAGATACGCAGTATTTT. As protein: CASSQTGTSTDTQYF.

The CDR3 sequence: CASSFNGRDYEQYV. DNA of the CDR3: TGTGCCAGCAGCTTTAACGGACGGGATTACGAGCAGTACGTC. The gene calls are TRBV5-6 and TRBJ2-7, with D perhaps matching TRBD2 (5 bases). The CDR3 length is 14 residues. Trimming stripped 2 bases from V and 4 bases from J, with 13 bases between. Germline assignment: CDR1 SGHDT and CDR2 YYEEEE.

This sequence joins TRBV4-1 and TRBJ1-6; 8 bases line up with TRBD1. CDR1 is MGHRA and CDR2 is YSYEKL in the germline V gene. V was pared by 1 base and J by 7 bases, with 6 bases of the junction left unmatched. This CDR3 region has 16 residues. In DNA, the CDR3 is TGCGCCAGCAGCCAAGTTAGGACAGGGATAAATTCACCCCTCCACTTT. It is translated as CASSQVRTGINSPLHF.

The chain couples TRBV15 to TRBJ1-4; D perhaps matches TRBD1 (6 bases). V lost 0 bases and J 7 bases, leaving 12 bases between the germline ends. CDR3 length equals 15 residues. Germline V gene lookup returns CDR1 LNHNV and CDR2 YYDKDF (reference sequence). The CDR3 region has the DNA TGTGCCACCAGCAGAGATCCAGGGGCAGGTGAAAAACTGTTTTTT. Its protein product is CATSRDPGAGEKLFF.

This clone has just one count. The same CDR3 also results from other DNA sequences found in this sample. The chain links TRBV5-4 to TRBJ1-5; D ambiguous. V lost 4 bases and J 4 bases, leaving 12 bases between the germline ends. CDR1 is SGHNT, CDR2 YYREEE, per germline (reference sequence). This CDR3 spans 14 amino acids. The CDR3 region has the DNA TGTGCCAGCAGCCTTGCAGGAGGGAATCAGCCCCAGCATTTT. The encoded protein is CASSLAGGNQPQHF.